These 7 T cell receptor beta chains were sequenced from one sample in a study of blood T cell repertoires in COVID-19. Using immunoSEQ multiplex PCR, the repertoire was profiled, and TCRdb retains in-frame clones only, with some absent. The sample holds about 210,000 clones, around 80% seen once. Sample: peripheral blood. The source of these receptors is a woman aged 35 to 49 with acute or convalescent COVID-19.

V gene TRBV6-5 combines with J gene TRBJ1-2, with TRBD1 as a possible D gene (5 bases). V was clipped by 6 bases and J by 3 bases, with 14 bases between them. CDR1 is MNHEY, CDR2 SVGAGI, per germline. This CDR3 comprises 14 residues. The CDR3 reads CASSPQGGDYGYTF. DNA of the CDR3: TGTGCCAGCAGCCCCCAGGGCGGGGACTATGGCTACACCTTC.

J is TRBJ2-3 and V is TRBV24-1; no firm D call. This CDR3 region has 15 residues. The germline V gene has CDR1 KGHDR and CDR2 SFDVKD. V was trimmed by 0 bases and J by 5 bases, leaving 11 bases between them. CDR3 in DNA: TGTGCCACCAGTGATTTGGGCAGTTTGCAAGATACGCAGTATTTT. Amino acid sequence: CATSDLGSLQDTQYF.

CDR3 nucleotides: TGCGCCAGCAGCCCAGACAGTTTCTCTGGAAACACCATATATTTT. Translated: CASSPDSFSGNTIYF. The chain has TRBV5-1 and TRBJ1-3, with D tentatively TRBD1 (5 bases). V was shortened by 4 bases and J by 0 bases, with 11 bases between the two germline ends. Germline-derived CDR1 and CDR2 are SGHRS and YFSETQ. The CDR3 is made up of 15 amino acids.

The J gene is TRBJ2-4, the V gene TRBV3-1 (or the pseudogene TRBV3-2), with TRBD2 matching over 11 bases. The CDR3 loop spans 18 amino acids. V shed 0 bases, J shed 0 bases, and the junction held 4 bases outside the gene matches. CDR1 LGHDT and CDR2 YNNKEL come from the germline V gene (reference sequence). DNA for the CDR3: TGTGCCAGCAGCCAAGACGGGACTAGCGGTCTAGCCAAAAACATTCAGTACTTC. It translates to CASSQDGTSGLAKNIQYF.

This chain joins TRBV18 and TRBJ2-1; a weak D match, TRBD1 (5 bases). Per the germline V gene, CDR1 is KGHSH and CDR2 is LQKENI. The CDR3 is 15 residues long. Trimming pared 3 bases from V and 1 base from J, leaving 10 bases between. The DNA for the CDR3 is TGTGCCAGCTCACCTGCGACAGCTTCCTACAATGAGCAGTTCTTC. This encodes CASSPATASYNEQFF.

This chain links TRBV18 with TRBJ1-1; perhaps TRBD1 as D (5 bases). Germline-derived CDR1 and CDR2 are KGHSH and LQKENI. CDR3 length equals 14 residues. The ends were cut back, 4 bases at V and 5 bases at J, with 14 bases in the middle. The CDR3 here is CASSRQKGETEAFF. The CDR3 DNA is TGTGCCAGCTCACGACAAAAAGGGGAAACTGAAGCTTTCTTT.

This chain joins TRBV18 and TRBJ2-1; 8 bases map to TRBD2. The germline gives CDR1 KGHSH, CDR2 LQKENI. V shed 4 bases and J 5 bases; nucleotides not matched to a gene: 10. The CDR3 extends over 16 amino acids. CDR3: CASSLEGGGLDNEQFF. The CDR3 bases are TGTGCCAGCTCACTCGAAGGGGGGGGACTAGACAATGAGCAGTTCTTC.